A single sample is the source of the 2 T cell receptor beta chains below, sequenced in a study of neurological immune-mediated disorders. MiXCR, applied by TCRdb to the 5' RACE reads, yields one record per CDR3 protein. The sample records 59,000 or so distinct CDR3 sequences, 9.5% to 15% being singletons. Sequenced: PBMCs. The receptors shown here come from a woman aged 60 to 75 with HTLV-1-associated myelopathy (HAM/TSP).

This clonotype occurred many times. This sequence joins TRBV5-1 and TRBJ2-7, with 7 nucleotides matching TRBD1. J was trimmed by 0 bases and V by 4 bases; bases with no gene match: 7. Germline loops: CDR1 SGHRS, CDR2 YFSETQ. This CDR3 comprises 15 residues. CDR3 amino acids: CASSREGQYSYEQYF. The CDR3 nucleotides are TGCGCCAGCAGCCGTGAGGGACAGTACTCCTACGAGCAGTACTTC. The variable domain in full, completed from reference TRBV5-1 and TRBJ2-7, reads KAGVTQTPRYLIKTRGQQVTLSCSPISGHRSVSWYQQTPGQGLQFLFEYFSETQRNKGNFPGRFSGRQFSNSRSEMNVSTLELGDSALYLCASSREGQYSYEQYFGPGTRLTVT.

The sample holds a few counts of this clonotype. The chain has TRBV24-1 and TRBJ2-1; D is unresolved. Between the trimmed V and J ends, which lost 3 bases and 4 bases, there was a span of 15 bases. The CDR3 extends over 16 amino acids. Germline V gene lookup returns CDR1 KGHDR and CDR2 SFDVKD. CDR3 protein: CATSDPGSSGYNEQFF. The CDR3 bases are TGTGCCACCAGTGATCCCGGGTCTAGTGGGTACAATGAGCAGTTCTTC.